What follows are 11 T cell receptor beta chains derived from one specimen sequenced in a study of technical replicates of blood from a handful of donors. Assay: immunoSEQ multiplex PCR; the TCRdb copy retains only in-frame clones and omits some. Of around 79,000 clones in the sample, roughly 91% were seen once. Sequencing input: T cells isolated from PBMCs. Receptor source: a human donor in good health.

Only one count was recorded for this clone. This chain connects TRBV5-1 to TRBJ2-3; the D gene is possibly TRBD1 (5 bases). CDR1 is SGHRS and CDR2 is YFSETQ in the germline V gene. The CDR3 consists of 14 residues. V lost 0 bases to trimming and J lost 2 bases, with 7 bases between them. The CDR3, as DNA: TGCGCCAGCAGCTTGGGACAGTACACAGATACGCAGTATTTT. As protein: CASSLGQYTDTQYF.

This chain links TRBV6-5 with TRBJ2-7, with 11 bases fitting TRBD2. Germline CDR1 is MNHEY and CDR2 is SVGAGI. This CDR3 spans 12 amino acids. The V gene end was trimmed by 10 bases and the J gene end by 4 bases; junction bases not matched to a gene: 3. The CDR3 loop reads CATSSGRYEQYF. The CDR3 DNA follows: TGTGCCACGTCTAGCGGGAGGTACGAGCAGTACTTC.

This clone was counted a single time. The chain joins TRBV4-1 to TRBJ2-7; 10 nucleotides align to TRBD2. The CDR3 contains 15 residues. V lost 1 base, J lost 4 bases, and 4 bases stayed unmatched. Germline loops: CDR1 MGHRA, CDR2 YSYEKL. The CDR3 loop reads CASSQGASGSYEQYF. DNA for the CDR3: TGCGCCAGCAGCCAAGGGGCTAGCGGGAGTTACGAGCAGTACTTC.

The V gene is TRBV11-2, the J gene TRBJ2-7; D might be TRBD1 (6 bases). Germline CDR1 SGHAT, CDR2 FQNNGV. This CDR3 spans 14 amino acids. Trimming stripped 0 bases from V and 4 bases from J, with 10 bases between. CDR3 nucleotides: TGTGCCAGCAGCTTAGAGGCAGGGGATTACGAGCAGTACTTC. Protein product: CASSLEAGDYEQYF.

The V and J genes are TRBV27 and TRBJ1-6; a possible D gene is TRBD1 (6 bases). The CDR3 spans 13 residues. Germline lookup yields CDR1 MNHEY and CDR2 SMNVEV (reference sequence). V shed 8 bases and J shed 10 bases, with 15 bases lying between them. The CDR3 reads CASSRPGESPLHF. The CDR3 coding sequence is TGTGCCAGCTCGCGGCCAGGGGAGTCACCCCTCCACTTT.

CDR3 protein: CASSGMAGVLGGYTF. The CDR3 DNA sequence: TGTGCCAGCAGCGGTATGGCAGGGGTATTGGGCGGCTACACCTTC. The chain couples TRBV9 to TRBJ1-2; a possible D gene is TRBD1 (6 bases). The CDR3 runs to 15 residues. Deletions cut 3 bases from V and 8 bases from J, with 20 bases between. Germline CDR1 is SGDLS and CDR2 is YYNGEE.

V and J are TRBV27 and TRBJ2-2, with a weak D call TRBD1 (6 bases). The CDR3 spans 14 residues. The germline V gene has CDR1 MNHEY and CDR2 SMNVEV (reference sequence). V lost 6 bases and J 8 bases, leaving 16 bases between the germline ends. The CDR3 DNA sequence: TGTGCCAGCAGAACTTTGGACAGTGCGGGGGAGCTGTTTTTT. Protein sequence: CASRTLDSAGELFF.

The chain uses TRBV28 and TRBJ1-4; D is possibly TRBD1 (6 bases). Germline V gives CDR1 MDHEN, CDR2 SYDVKM. The V end was cut by 4 bases, the J end by 4 bases, with 10 bases between. The CDR3 extends over 14 amino acids. The chain's CDR3 is CASSSGQLNEKLFF. DNA of the CDR3: TGTGCCAGCAGTTCCGGACAGCTTAATGAAAAACTGTTTTTT.

The chain employs TRBV7-2 and TRBJ2-7; possible D gene TRBD2, 5 bases. The germline V gene has CDR1 SGHTA and CDR2 FQGNSA. The V end was cut by 3 bases, the J end by 6 bases, with 12 bases between. The CDR3 is 13 residues long. The CDR3 region has the DNA TGTGCCAGCAGCTTTGATCGGAGCGGCGAGCAGTACTTC. It codes for CASSFDRSGEQYF.

With respect to this clone: The identical CDR3 is also encoded by other nucleotide sequences in the sample. V gene TRBV19 combines with J gene TRBJ2-5; no definite D call. V was cut by 5 bases and J by 1 base, with 14 bases left in between. CDR3 size: 15 residues. Germline V gives CDR1 LNHDA, CDR2 SQIVND (reference sequence). The CDR3 DNA reads TGTGCCAGTAGTCTGCGTTTCGTGAGCCAAGAGACCCAGTACTTC. Translated, it gives CASSLRFVSQETQYF.

The CDR3, as DNA: TGTGCCAGCAGCCGCGGACAACTCCTCATGAACACTGAAGCTTTCTTT. It specifies CASSRGQLLMNTEAFF. The chain employs TRBV7-9 and TRBJ1-1, with a tentative D call TRBD1 (5 bases). V was trimmed by 5 bases and J by 0 bases, leaving 16 bases between them. Germline CDR1 and CDR2: SEHNR and FQNEAQ (reference sequence). The CDR3 length is 16 residues.